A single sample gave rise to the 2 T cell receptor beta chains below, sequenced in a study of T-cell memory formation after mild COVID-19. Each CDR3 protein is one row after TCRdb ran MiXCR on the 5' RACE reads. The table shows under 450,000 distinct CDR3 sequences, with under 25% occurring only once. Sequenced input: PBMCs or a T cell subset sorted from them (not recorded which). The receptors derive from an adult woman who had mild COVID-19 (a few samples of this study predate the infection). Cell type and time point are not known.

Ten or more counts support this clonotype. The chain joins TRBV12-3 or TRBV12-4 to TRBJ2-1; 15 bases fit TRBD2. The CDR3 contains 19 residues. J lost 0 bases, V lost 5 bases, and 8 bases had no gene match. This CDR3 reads CASSRRTSGRVNSYNEQFF. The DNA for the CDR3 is TGTGCCAGCAGTCGAAGGACTAGCGGGAGGGTTAACTCCTACAATGAGCAGTTCTTC.

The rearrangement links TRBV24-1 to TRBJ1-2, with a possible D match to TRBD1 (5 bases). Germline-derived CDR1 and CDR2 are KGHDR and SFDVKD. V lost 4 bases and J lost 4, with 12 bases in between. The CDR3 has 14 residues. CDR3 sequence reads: CATSDRRDAYGYTF. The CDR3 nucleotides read TGTGCCACCAGTGACCGCAGGGACGCCTATGGCTACACCTTC.